These T cell receptor beta chains were read from a single sample in a study of hypomethylating agent response in myelodysplastic syndrome. Assay: immunoSEQ multiplex PCR; the TCRdb copy retains only in-frame clones and omits some. The profile covers 4,500 to 5,500 clones, with about nine tenths appearing a single time and over 9.5% taken by the ten largest. Sequences were derived from bone marrow, sampled before or after starting hypomethylating agent treatment for myelodysplastic syndrome (not recorded which). These TCRs come from a human donor with myelodysplastic syndrome. Each CDR3 is given with its conserved first and last residue. A D gene is named only where the DNA matches it firmly. Clone size is shown for a subset of rows, as once, few, many or a class of expanded clone.

size	V	D	J	DNA	CDR3
NA	TRBV7-2	TRBD1	TRBJ1-2	TGTGCCAGCAGCGATCCAGACAGGGGATACTATGGCTACACCTTC	CASSDPDRGYYGYTF
NA	TRBV4-1	TRBD1	TRBJ2-1	TGCGCCAGCAGCGCCAAGGACAGGTCCTACAATGAGCAGTTCTTC	CASSAKDRSYNEQFF
NA	TRBV10-2	NA	TRBJ2-1	TGCGCCAGCAGTGAATTAGGCGCCGGACGGCAGTTCTTC	CASSELGAGRQFF
few	TRBV2	NA	TRBJ2-7	TGTGCCAGCAGTGGGGACTCCGCGCAGGGCGAGCAGTACTTC	CASSGDSAQGEQYF
NA	TRBV28	NA	TRBJ1-2	TGTGCCAGCAGTTTATCTCGACAGGCTCCCTATGGCTACACCTTC	CASSLSRQAPYGYTF
NA	TRBV28	NA	TRBJ2-5	TGTGCCAGCAGTTTGGTGGGGGGCCAAAAGACCCAGTACTTC	CASSLVGGQKTQYF
NA	TRBV19	TRBD1	TRBJ2-2	TGTGCCAGTAGGCCCACAGGGGCCACCGGGGAGCTGTTTTTT	CASRPTGATGELFF
NA	TRBV30	NA	TRBJ1-5	TGTGCCTGGAGTGTAGTGGGCTCTGGCAATCAGCCCCAGCATTTT	CAWSVVGSGNQPQHF
NA	TRBV5-1	NA	TRBJ1-2	TGCGCCAGCAGCGGAGTGTTGTCAGGGATAAGGGGCTACACCTTC	CASSGVLSGIRGYTF
NA	TRBV21-1	NA	TRBJ2-7	TGTGCCAGCAGCAAACTCAAGGGGACTTTCTACGAGCAGTACTTC	CASSKLKGTFYEQYF
NA	TRBV7-2	TRBD2	TRBJ2-7	TGTGCCAGCAGCTTAGCGATGAGCGGGAGTTACGAGCAGTACTTC	CASSLAMSGSYEQYF
NA	TRBV18	TRBD2	TRBJ2-1	TGTGCCAGCTCACAAAAAAATAGCGGGGGGCCTCTCTCCTACAATGAGCAGTTCTTC	CASSQKNSGGPLSYNEQFF
few	TRBV7-9	TRBD1	TRBJ1-6	TGTGCCAGCAGCTCGGGACAGGCCAATTCACCCCTCCACTTT	CASSSGQANSPLHF